A selection of T cell receptor beta chains follows, all from one sample in a study of CD8+CD57+ T cells in acquired aplastic anemia. TCRdb reprocessed the reads with MiXCR, giving one entry per CDR3 protein. The table records about 220,000 distinct CDR3 sequences, 34% of them present only once. Sequencing input: sorted CD4+, CD8+, or CD8+CD57+ T cells (not recorded which) from PBMCs. All receptors come from a human donor in good health, serving as a control. The conserved cysteine and the conserved F or W are not part of the CDR3 here.

CDR3 protein	V gene	J gene
SAPGLASDEQF	TRBV20-1	TRBJ2-1
ATKESSGPGELF	TRBV24-1	TRBJ2-2
SASLGNFEKLF	TRBV20-1	TRBJ1-4
ASSQEFGNYGYT	TRBV3-1	TRBJ1-2
ASSGTGYSTEAF	TRBV12-3/TRBV12-4	TRBJ1-1
AIRGDTGELF	TRBV10-3	TRBJ2-2
ASSSRLAGVQETQY	TRBV5-1	TRBJ2-5
ASSRALAYDGYT	TRBV2	TRBJ1-2
ASSTIRGGYT	TRBV7-2	TRBJ1-2
AASDTPGREETQY	TRBV24-1	TRBJ2-5
ASRRTTNYGYT	TRBV6-1	TRBJ1-2
ASSLGHRIYDTEAF	TRBV7-2	TRBJ1-1
ASKRGAGYT	TRBV9	TRBJ1-2
AIRQGEDTEAF	TRBV10-3	TRBJ1-1
ASSMGTYGYT	TRBV19	TRBJ1-2
ASSSDGNYGHT	TRBV5-1	TRBJ1-2
ASSPLVATFKQC	TRBV11-2	TRBJ2-7
SVIGLANTGELF	TRBV29-1	TRBJ2-2
ATSGVYNEQF	TRBV24-1	TRBJ2-1
ASSSTGSLYGYT	TRBV5-1	TRBJ1-2
ASSLAVTGGLETQY	TRBV5-1	TRBJ2-5
ASLNQGHNEQF	TRBV28	TRBJ2-1
AIRDANYGYT	TRBV19	TRBJ1-2
ASTKTPGGLNTEAF	TRBV11-2	TRBJ1-1
ASSSLAGALSGANVLT	TRBV11-1	TRBJ2-6
ASSGPLRRPQH	TRBV12-3/TRBV12-4	TRBJ1-5
AWRVRGGLF	TRBV30	TRBJ1-4
ASSPVGTGVPNNYGYT	TRBV2	TRBJ1-2
ASSSLTYEQY	TRBV11-2	TRBJ2-7
ASSILQGSSMNTEAF	TRBV19	TRBJ1-1
ATRPTNEKLF	TRBV24-1	TRBJ1-4
SASILGSKNIQY	TRBV20-1	TRBJ2-4
STKPGQGPSPLH	TRBV20-1	TRBJ1-6
SVDRGLNTEAF	TRBV29-1	TRBJ1-1
ASRTGQDTGELF	TRBV27	TRBJ2-2
ATETGFGYT	TRBV28	TRBJ1-2
ASSHQTSSLDTQY	TRBV2	TRBJ2-3
ASSSAGGDADTQY	TRBV12-3/TRBV12-4	TRBJ2-3
ASSLESLGTEAF	TRBV7-6	TRBJ1-1
AWSITGAYNQPQH	TRBV30	TRBJ1-5
ASNRGGEAF	TRBV5-1	TRBJ1-1
TSSQVDRGGYT	TRBV4-1	TRBJ1-2
SARGSNYEQY	TRBV20-1	TRBJ2-7
ASSMGLLRRSTEAF	TRBV19	TRBJ1-1
ASSSPGQNNQPQH	TRBV7-2	TRBJ1-5